A selection of T cell receptor beta chains follows, all from one sample in a study of Tregs in tolerant kidney transplant recipients. Clones were sequenced by immunoSEQ multiplex PCR, and TCRdb holds only the in-frame ones, with some missing. The sample has 98,000 or so clones, around 90% seen once. Here the sequenced sample was CD4+ T cells from blood, taken before the transplant. These TCRs come from a human donor who received a combined kidney and bone marrow transplant. The CDR3 runs from the conserved cysteine through the conserved F or W. The D gene is left open where the match is weak. Clone size is not always given. Where it is, it says once, few, many or a class for expanded clones.

. | TRBJ1-2 | TRBD1 | TRBV2 | CASSLQGNYGYTF | TGTGCCAGCAGCCTACAGGGGAACTATGGCTACACCTTC
. | TRBJ2-3 | TRBD2 | TRBV10-3 | CAISDSGGWTDTQYF | TGTGCCATCAGCGATAGCGGGGGGTGGACAGATACGCAGTATTTT
. | TRBJ1-1 | TRBD1 | TRBV7-9 | CASSPQEQGKAFF | TGTGCCAGCAGCCCCCAAGAACAGGGGAAAGCTTTCTTT
. | TRBJ2-7 | TRBD2 | TRBV27 | CASSNRRAGEQYF | TGTGCCAGCAGCAACAGGCGAGCGGGGGAGCAGTACTTC
. | TRBJ1-3 | . | TRBV5-5 | CASSLVGVNGNTIYF | TGTGCCAGCAGCCTTGTAGGAGTAAACGGAAACACCATATATTTT
few | TRBJ2-7 | TRBD2 | TRBV28 | CASLSAGVGSGPPYEQYF | TGTGCCAGCCTGTCAGCCGGGGTTGGTAGCGGGCCCCCCTACGAGCAGTACTTC
once | TRBJ2-5 | TRBD2 | TRBV2 | CASSGDYLTQYF | TGTGCCAGCAGTGGGGACTACCTGACCCAGTACTTC
. | TRBJ2-3 | . | TRBV9 | CASSVNPNSAGDTQYF | TGTGCCAGCAGCGTAAACCCCAACTCGGCAGGGGATACGCAGTATTTT
. | TRBJ2-5 | TRBD1 | TRBV4-1 | CASSLSFGQAQETQYF | TGCGCCAGCAGCCTTTCGTTTGGACAGGCACAAGAGACCCAGTACTTC
. | TRBJ2-3 | TRBD1 | TRBV7-2 | CASSRVGTGASDTQYF | TGTGCCAGCAGCCGGGTGGGGACAGGGGCCTCGGATACGCAGTATTTT
. | TRBJ1-1 | . | TRBV7-9 | CASSLVNSPNTEAFF | TGTGCCAGCAGCTTAGTTAACAGTCCGAACACTGAAGCTTTCTTT
. | TRBJ2-7 | TRBD2 | TRBV9 | CASSVGFWERREAFYEQYF | TGTGCCAGCAGCGTAGGGTTCTGGGAGAGGCGGGAGGCATTCTACGAGCAGTACTTC
. | TRBJ2-1 | TRBD2 | TRBV28 | CASSLLLAGIDEQFF | TGTGCCAGCAGTTTATTGCTAGCGGGTATCGATGAGCAGTTCTTC
once | TRBJ2-3 | TRBD1 | TRBV18 | CASSPPGTATDTQYF | TGTGCCAGCTCACCACCCGGGACAGCCACAGATACGCAGTATTTT
. | TRBJ2-5 | TRBD1 | TRBV9 | CASSVGQGSGKRGETQYF | TGTGCCAGCAGCGTCGGACAGGGGTCCGGAAAGAGGGGGGAGACCCAGTACTTC
. | TRBJ2-2 | . | TRBV19 | CASSTRTQFTGELFF | TGTGCCAGTAGTACCCGGACACAGTTTACCGGGGAGCTGTTTTTT
. | TRBJ1-2 | TRBD1 | TRBV6-5 | CASSLSGQGYGYTF | TGTGCCAGCAGCCTTTCCGGACAGGGCTATGGCTACACCTTC
. | TRBJ1-2 | . | TRBV5-6 | CASTNQGSYTF | TGTGCCAGCACCAACCAGGGGAGCTACACCTTC
. | TRBJ2-7 | TRBD2 | TRBV6-1 | CASSEPRLAIHEQYF | TGTGCCAGCAGTGAACCCCGACTAGCGATACACGAGCAGTACTTC
. | TRBJ2-4 | . | TRBV11-2 | CASSRPGNKNIQYF | TGTGCCAGCAGCCGTCCGGGGAACAAAAACATTCAGTACTTC
. | TRBJ1-1 | . | TRBV5-1 | CASSLARVNTEAFF | TGCGCCAGCAGCTTGGCGCGGGTGAACACTGAAGCTTTCTTT
. | TRBJ2-3 | TRBD2 | TRBV27 | CASTAGTSGSYTQYF | TGTGCCAGCACGGCCGGGACTAGCGGGAGCTATACGCAGTATTTT
few | TRBJ2-7 | . | TRBV11-2 | CASSLDSVPYEQYF | TGTGCCAGCAGCTTAGATTCAGTCCCCTACGAGCAGTACTTC
once | TRBJ1-5 | TRBD1 | TRBV10-3 | CAISPGQGLQPQHF | TGTGCCATCAGCCCGGGACAGGGTCTGCAGCCCCAGCATTTT
. | TRBJ1-1 | . | TRBV5-1 | CASSLETVSRNTEAFF | TGCGCCAGCAGCTTGGAAACAGTTTCGAGGAACACTGAAGCTTTCTTT
. | TRBJ1-6 | . | TRBV7-2 | CASSLEAGVASPLHF | TGTGCCAGCAGCTTAGAGGCAGGTGTCGCTTCACCCCTCCACTTT
once | TRBJ2-7 | TRBD2 | TRBV28 | CASRRDGTSSSEQYF | TGTGCCAGCAGGCGAGACGGGACTAGCTCTTCCGAGCAGTACTTC
. | TRBJ2-3 | TRBD2 | TRBV7-2 | CASSLGLAGVDTQYF | TGTGCCAGCAGCTTAGGACTAGCGGGAGTTGATACGCAGTATTTT
. | TRBJ2-7 | TRBD2 | TRBV28 | CASAAGGLSYEQYF | TGTGCCAGCGCAGCGGGGGGGCTCTCCTACGAGCAGTACTTC
. | TRBJ1-2 | . | TRBV4-2 | CASSPQWQSNYGYTF | TGTGCCAGCAGCCCTCAGTGGCAGTCTAACTATGGCTACACCTTC
. | TRBJ2-1 | . | TRBV16 | CASSQSRGAWVEQFF | TGTGCCAGCAGCCAATCAAGGGGCGCCTGGGTTGAGCAGTTCTTC